Each of the 31 T cell receptor beta chains below was sequenced from the same sample in a study of T cell repertoires in cytomegalovirus infection. MiXCR, applied by TCRdb to the reads, yields one record per CDR3 protein. The sample includes some 440,000 distinct CDR3 sequences, approximately 31% of them seen just once. Sample: PBMCs. These receptors were collected from a human donor in good health (CMV status not recorded). Some clones in this sample may be carry-over from other donors' samples.

Comment on this clonotype: This may arise from a read error, as a much more abundant clone is one base away. The CDR3 nucleotides read TGTGCCAGCAGCTTAGAGGTGCAGGGGGTCAGCGGCTACACCTTC. This encodes CASSLEVQGVSGYTF. V gene TRBV7-2 combines with J gene TRBJ1-2; 7 bases are a match to TRBD1. J gave up 8 bases and V 1 base, and 10 bases lay outside the gene matches. CDR3 size: 15 residues. Per germline, CDR1 SGHTA and CDR2 FQGNSA.

This clonotype was seen only a few times. The chain is built from TRBV5-1 and TRBJ2-5; TRBD2 matches at 7 bases. The ends lost 4 bases at V and 5 bases at J; junction bases unmatched: 5. CDR1 is SGHRS, CDR2 YFSETQ, per germline. This CDR3 is 13 amino acids long. The CDR3 sequence is CASSMGLSETQYF. CDR3 coding DNA: TGCGCCAGCAGCATGGGACTATCGGAGACCCAGTACTTC.

This clonotype was recorded a few times. The genes are TRBV6-6 and TRBJ2-7; D remains ambiguous. Germline assignment: CDR1 MNHNY and CDR2 SVGAGI (reference sequence). The CDR3 is made up of 12 amino acids. The germline V and J ends were trimmed by 2 bases and 5 bases, with 7 bases remaining between them. CDR3 sequence reads: CASSYPGDEQYF. The CDR3 region has the DNA TGTGCCAGCAGTTACCCGGGTGACGAGCAGTACTTC.

With regard to this clonotype: This clone may be a read error of a much larger clone one base away. CDR3: CASRPTGTAYGYTF. The DNA of the CDR3 is TGTGCCAGTAGACCTACAGGAACGGCCTATGGCTACACCTTC. The V call is TRBV19, the J call TRBJ1-2; possibly TRBD1 for D (5 bases). CDR3 length equals 14 residues. V was clipped by 6 bases and J by 4 bases, with 15 bases between them. Germline CDR1 and CDR2: LNHDA and SQIVND (reference sequence).

This clonotype was counted only a few times. J is TRBJ1-2 and V is TRBV7-9; tentative D call: TRBD1 (5 bases). Germline V gene sequence: CDR1 SEHNR, CDR2 FQNEAQ (reference sequence). The CDR3 runs to 14 residues. Trimming left V 0 bases short and J 4 bases short, with 9 bases between. CDR3 nucleotide sequence: TGTGCCAGCAGCTTAGCGTCAGGGACCTATGGCTACACCTTC. Translated, it gives CASSLASGTYGYTF.

In its sample, this clonotype was seen a few times. CDR3 in DNA: TGTGCCAGCAGACGTCACGACAGTCCCCTCACTGAAGCTTTCTTT. This codes for CASRRHDSPLTEAFF. The chain recombines TRBV4-2 with TRBJ1-1, with D perhaps TRBD1 (5 bases). This CDR3 spans 15 amino acids. V lost 6 bases and J 4 bases, leaving 18 bases between the germline ends. Germline V gene data show CDR1 as LGHNA and CDR2 as YNFKEQ.

This chain uses TRBV5-1 with TRBJ1-6; 7 bases line up with TRBD1. Trimming at V came to 0 bases and at J to 8 bases, leaving 8 bases not matched to a gene. Germline V gene data show CDR1 as SGHRS and CDR2 as YFSETQ. This CDR3 spans 16 amino acids. CDR3: CASSLEPTGSDSPLHF. Written as DNA, the CDR3 is TGCGCCAGCAGCTTGGAACCGACAGGGTCCGATTCACCCCTCCACTTT.

In its sample, this clonotype was seen many times. The chain employs TRBV6-1 and TRBJ1-1; 8 nucleotides line up with TRBD1. CDR3 size: 14 residues. Germline CDR1 and CDR2: MNHNS and SASEGT. The V and J ends lost 7 bases and 1 base, in that order; junction bases with no gene match: 5. The CDR3 is CASTVDRGNTEAFF. CDR3 sequence (DNA): TGTGCCAGCACCGTAGACAGGGGGAACACTGAAGCTTTCTTT.

V gene TRBV6-5 combines with J gene TRBJ1-1; no reliable D call. The V end was cut by 0 bases, the J end by 5 bases, with 13 bases between. Germline V gene data show CDR1 as MNHEY and CDR2 as SVGAGI. The CDR3 is 15 residues long. The CDR3 nucleotides are TGTGCCAGCAGTTACTCGGCTGGAGGTTGGACTGAAGCTTTCTTT. Protein product: CASSYSAGGWTEAFF.

The J gene is TRBJ1-5, the V gene TRBV20-1; D possibly corresponds to TRBD1 (5 bases). Germline V gene sequence: CDR1 DFQATT, CDR2 SNEGSKA (reference sequence). CDR3 length: 13 residues. V lost 2 bases and J lost 3, with 8 bases in between. DNA of the CDR3: TGCAGTGCTAGAAGAGGGGTCAATCAGCCCCAGCATTTT. It translates to CSARRGVNQPQHF.

This clonotype has at least ten counts. The chain is built from TRBV12-3 or TRBV12-4 and TRBJ2-5; 8 nucleotides align to TRBD2. V was pared by 7 bases and J by 4 bases, with 5 bases of the junction left unmatched. The CDR3 is made up of 13 amino acids. The CDR3 nucleotides read TGTGCCAGCACCCTCAGCGGGGGAGAGACCCAGTACTTC. As protein: CASTLSGGETQYF.

This rearrangement joins TRBV5-4 to TRBJ1-2; 9 bases match TRBD1. Germline V lookup: CDR1 SGHNT, CDR2 YYREEE (reference sequence). The CDR3 has 15 amino acids. V shed 4 bases and J 8 bases; nucleotides not matched to a gene: 12. The CDR3, as DNA: TGTGCCAGCAGCCAAAAAAAAGGACAGGGGCTCGGCTACACCTTC. Translation: CASSQKKGQGLGYTF.

This clonotype is a singleton in its sample. The chain couples TRBV29-1 to TRBJ2-3; D possibly matches TRBD1 or TRBD2 (5 bases each). The CDR3 runs 12 residues. With 8 bases removed from V and 1 base from J, the gap between germline ends came to 10 bases. Germline values: CDR1 SQVTM, CDR2 ANQGSEA. The CDR3 sequence: CSLRGGTDTQYF. The CDR3, as DNA: TGCAGCCTGCGAGGGGGCACAGATACGCAGTATTTT.

This clonotype was seen only a few times. The CDR3 here is CASSLRAGSLEQYF. The CDR3, as DNA: TGTGCCAGCAGCCTACGAGCGGGGTCCTTAGAGCAGTACTTC. This chain joins TRBV7-2 and TRBJ2-7; TRBD2 agrees at 7 bases. CDR3 size: 14 residues. The V and J ends lost 5 bases and 7 bases, in that order; junction bases with no gene match: 11. Germline V CDR1 and CDR2: SGHTA, FQGNSA.

This chain links TRBV7-6 with TRBJ2-7, with D possibly being TRBD1 or TRBD2 (5 bases each). With 4 bases removed from V and 0 bases from J, the gap between germline ends came to 13 bases. Germline-derived CDR1 and CDR2 are SGHVS and FNYEAQ. This CDR3 is 15 amino acids long. CDR3 sequence: CASSYRTGSSYEQYF. The CDR3, as DNA: TGTGCCAGCAGCTACAGGACGGGAAGCTCCTACGAGCAGTACTTC.

DNA for the CDR3: TGTGCCAGCAGTAACTTGCAGGGTGAAGCTTTCTTT. Its protein product is CASSNLQGEAFF. The genes are TRBV6-5 and TRBJ1-1, with D possibly matching TRBD1 (5 bases). Trimming removed 5 bases from V and 7 bases from J, with 11 bases in between. The germline V gene encodes CDR1 MNHEY and CDR2 SVGAGI. The length of the CDR3 is 12 residues.

This rearrangement joins TRBV4-3 to TRBJ1-6; D not certain. Trimming left V 4 bases short and J 1 base short, with 14 bases between. The CDR3 is made up of 17 amino acids. The V gene's germline CDR1 is LGHNA and CDR2 YSLEER. The CDR3 loop reads CASSPTRGGSYNSPLHF. CDR3 coding DNA: TGCGCCAGCAGCCCAACCCGGGGTGGATCCTATAATTCACCCCTCCACTTT.

This clonotype occurred many times. This chain connects TRBV7-6 to TRBJ2-7; TRBD1 is a possible D gene (6 bases). CDR1 is SGHVS and CDR2 is FNYEAQ in the germline V gene. Trimming cost V 1 base and J 4 bases, with 14 bases left between them. This CDR3 is built from 15 residues. CDR3 nucleotide sequence: TGTGCCAGCAGCTTAGAACAGGGTGACGTTTACGAGCAGTACTTC. It specifies CASSLEQGDVYEQYF.

The chain carries TRBV20-1 and TRBJ2-7; 15 nucleotides align to TRBD2. Trimming cost V 4 bases and J 5 bases; bases outside gene matches: 6. This CDR3 spans 15 amino acids. CDR1 and CDR2 (germline): DFQATT, SNEGSKA (reference sequence). This CDR3 is CSAIPGTSGGNEQYF. For the CDR3, the DNA is TGCAGTGCTATCCCCGGGACTAGCGGGGGGAACGAGCAGTACTTC.

With regard to this clonotype: Just one base apart from a much larger clone, this may be a read error. The chain uses TRBV25-1 and TRBJ1-4, with 7 bases aligning to TRBD1. Germline trimming cut 6 bases from V and 2 bases from J; bases unmatched to any gene: 12. Germline lookup yields CDR1 MGHDK and CDR2 SYGVNS. The CDR3 contains 17 residues. The CDR3 DNA reads as TGTGCCAGCAGCCCCAATACACAGGGACAGACTAATGAAAAACTGTTTTTT. Protein sequence: CASSPNTQGQTNEKLFF.

The V call is TRBV19, the J call TRBJ1-5; 9 nucleotides agree with TRBD1. CDR3 size: 14 residues. CDR1 is LNHDA and CDR2 is SQIVND in the germline V gene (reference sequence). V lost 7 bases, J lost 7 bases, and 8 bases stayed unmatched. In nucleotides, the CDR3 is TGTGCCAGTACCTTCGATGGGACAGGGCAGCCCCAGCATTTT. As protein: CASTFDGTGQPQHF.

The CDR3 here is CASSQTDSYNSPLHF. CDR3 coding DNA: TGCGCCAGCAGCCAAACAGACTCCTATAATTCACCCCTCCACTTT. The gene calls are TRBV4-1 and TRBJ1-6; D is undetermined. V was shortened by 2 bases and J by 0 bases, with 5 bases between the two germline ends. Per germline, CDR1 MGHRA and CDR2 YSYEKL. The CDR3 spans 15 residues.

This clonotype was counted once. Possible read error: a much larger clone is one base away. The rearrangement links TRBV7-2 to TRBJ2-5; D may be TRBD2 (6 bases). The CDR3 is 15 amino acids. V was trimmed by 4 bases and J by 5 bases, leaving 17 bases between them. Germline-derived CDR1 and CDR2 are SGHTA and FQGNSA. As DNA, the CDR3 is TGTGCCAGCAGCTCCCAGACTAACGGGGGTGAGACCCAGTACTTC. Residues: CASSSQTNGGETQYF.

The sample holds many counts of this clonotype. CDR3 sequence (DNA): TGCGCCAGCAGTCAACCATCACAGCACTCTGGGGCCAACGTCCTGACTTTC. Protein product: CASSQPSQHSGANVLTF. This chain uses TRBV23-1 with TRBJ2-6; unclear D gene. TRBV23-1 is identified as an open reading frame with a role that is uncertain. The germline V and J ends were trimmed by 2 bases and 0 bases, with 11 bases remaining between them. CDR3 size: 17 residues.

With respect to this clonotype: Sequence at one end of the junction differs from germline and may be a read error. This chain joins TRBV7-2 and TRBJ1-4; 7 positions agree with TRBD1. Germline CDR1 and CDR2: SGHTA and FQGNSA. The length of the CDR3 is 14 residues. The CDR3 loop reads CANSGDRVIKKLFF. Written as DNA, the CDR3 is TGTGCCAACAGCGGTGACAGGGTCATTAAAAAACTGTTTTTT.

The V and J genes are TRBV6-6 and TRBJ2-2; D possibly uses TRBD1 or TRBD2 (5 bases each). CDR3 length equals 13 residues. Germline V gene data show CDR1 as MNHNY and CDR2 as SVGAGI (reference sequence). Trimming took 5 bases from V and 5 from J, leaving 9 bases between them. As DNA, the CDR3 is TGTGCCAGCAGTGAGGGGTTGACCGGGGAGCTGTTTTTT. Its protein is CASSEGLTGELFF.

This clonotype was detected only a few times. The rearrangement links TRBV5-1 to TRBJ1-1; D uncertain. This CDR3 contains 14 residues. V was shortened by 1 base and J by 4 bases, with 11 bases between the two germline ends. Per germline, CDR1 SGHRS and CDR2 YFSETQ. The CDR3 protein is CASSLKGRGTEAFF. The CDR3 DNA is TGCGCCAGCAGCTTGAAAGGGAGAGGCACTGAAGCTTTCTTT.

The rearrangement joins TRBV19 to TRBJ2-3; D is undetermined. Per germline, CDR1 LNHDA and CDR2 SQIVND (reference sequence). The CDR3 consists of 14 residues. V lost 10 bases and J lost 0, with 14 bases in between. This CDR3 reads CATREVGSTDTQYF. The CDR3 DNA follows: TGTGCCACCAGAGAGGTCGGCAGCACAGATACGCAGTATTTT.

V gene TRBV11-2 combines with J gene TRBJ1-4; D possibly corresponds to TRBD1 (6 bases). V lost 1 base and J lost 8, with 26 bases in between. Germline V CDR1 and CDR2: SGHAT, FQNNGV. The CDR3 consists of 19 residues. CDR3 sequence (DNA): TGTGCCAGCAGCTTAGTCCCAGACAATGTTTTAGGGGGTCGAGAAAAACTGTTTTTT. Encoded protein: CASSLVPDNVLGGREKLFF.

About this clonotype itself: In this CDR3 the conserved last residue, phenylalanine or tryptophan, is missing, so a read error is likely. The DNA is omitted, as the CDR3 cannot be located on it reliably, and the CDR3 follows TCRdb's listing. The chain carries TRBV5-3 and TRBJ1-5. TRBV5-3 is reported as an ORF; its role is uncertain. Termini included, the CDR3 measures 15 amino acids. Here the CDR3 reads CASSSDGGGNQPPHL.

This clonotype was observed a few times. The rearrangement joins TRBV5-1 to TRBJ1-1, with D maybe TRBD1 (5 bases). Germline CDR1 SGHRS, CDR2 YFSETQ. The CDR3 is 14 amino acids. The germline V and J ends were trimmed by 4 bases and 3 bases, with 13 bases remaining between them. The CDR3 coding sequence is TGCGCCAGCAGCAAGCCCGAGGGGCACACTGAAGCTTTCTTT. As protein: CASSKPEGHTEAFF.